This TCR beta chain stems from a study of blood T cell repertoires in COVID-19. Study at large: From the United States, Italy and Spain came samples of acute and convalescent COVID-19. T cells, B-cell-depleted T cells, or PBMCs provided the cDNA or gDNA that served as material.

V was pared by 0 bases and J by 3 bases, with 8 bases of the junction left unmatched. This CDR3 spans 17 amino acids. Germline CDR1 and CDR2: SGDLS and YYNGEE. In the source study's methods: Scientists estimated how many nucleated cells there were by amplifying reference gene primers. The assay was immunoSEQ multiplex PCR, and TCRdb's table has in-frame clones only and misses some. That table furnishes V, J and clone size, whereas the DNA furnished D and trimming. Altogether some 150,000 clones are present, roughly nine tenths being singletons, with the ten largest covering 2.4%. The sequenced sample was peripheral blood. V gene TRBV9 combines with J gene TRBJ2-3, with 9 bases lining up with TRBD1. This TCR derives from an older woman with acute or convalescent COVID-19. The CDR3 here is CASSVAPGQGGTDTQYF. For the CDR3, the DNA is TGTGCCAGCAGCGTAGCTCCGGGACAGGGAGGGACAGATACGCAGTATTTT.